This T cell receptor beta chain was observed in a study of PD-1 blockade in classical Hodgkin lymphoma. Specified time point: newly diagnosed, previously untreated cHL patient sample. Isolation of CD4+ T cells from thawed PBMCs was performed by magnetic negative selection. This CDR3 has 16 residues. Unmatched junction bases numbered 11, after V lost 1 base and J lost 9 bases. Germline V CDR1 and CDR2: SGHVS, FQNEAQ. The table came from immunoSEQ multiplex PCR; TCRdb's copy has only in-frame clones and leaves some out. This repertoire shows about 22,000 clones, 89% found once; its top ten account for 0.2% to 0.3%.

The TCR comes from a human donor with classical Hodgkin lymphoma. The chain uses TRBV7-8 and TRBJ2-7; 11 bases are a match to TRBD1. Sequencing was performed on CD4+ T cells from blood. CDR3 bases: TGTGCCAGCAGCTTAGTTGCCGGGACAGGGGGACAATTGCAGTACTTC. Its translation: CASSLVAGTGGQLQYF.